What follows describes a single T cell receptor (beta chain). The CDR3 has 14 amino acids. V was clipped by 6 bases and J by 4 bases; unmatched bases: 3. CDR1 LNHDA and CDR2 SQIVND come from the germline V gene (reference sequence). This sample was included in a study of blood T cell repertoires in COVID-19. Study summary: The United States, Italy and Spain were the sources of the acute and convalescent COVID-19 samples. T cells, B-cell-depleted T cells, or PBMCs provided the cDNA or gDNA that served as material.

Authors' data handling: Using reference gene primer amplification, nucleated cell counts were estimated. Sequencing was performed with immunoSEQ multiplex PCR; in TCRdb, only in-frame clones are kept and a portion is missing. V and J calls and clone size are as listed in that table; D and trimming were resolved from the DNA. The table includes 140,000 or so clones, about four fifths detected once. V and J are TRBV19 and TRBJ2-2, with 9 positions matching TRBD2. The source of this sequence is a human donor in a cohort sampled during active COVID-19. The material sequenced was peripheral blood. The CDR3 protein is CASRTSGATGELFF. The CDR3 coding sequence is TGTGCCAGTAGGACTAGCGGAGCCACCGGGGAGCTGTTTTTT. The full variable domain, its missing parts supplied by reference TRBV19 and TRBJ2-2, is DGGITQSPKYLFRKEGQNVTLSCEQNLNHDAMYWYRQDPGQGLRLIYYSQIVNDFQKGDIAEGYSVSREKKESFPLTVTSAQKNPTAFYLCASRTSGATGELFFGEGSRLTVL.